The rows below give T cell receptor beta chains drawn from one sample of a study of early T cells in non-severe SARS-CoV-2 infection. Via MiXCR, TCRdb re-called the 5' RACE reads, giving one row per CDR3 protein. The repertoire consists of about 77,000 distinct CDR3 sequences, with about a sixth occurring once and the leading ten covering 2.5% to 3%. Source material: whole blood. All receptors derive from an adult who was a healthcare worker with PCR-confirmed SARS-CoV-2 infection or an uninfected control (not recorded which). CDR3s include the opening cysteine and the closing phenylalanine or tryptophan. D genes are given only for firm matches. A clone size is listed for some rows: how often the clone was seen (once, few, many), or a class if it is expanded.

abundance	v_gene	d_gene	j_gene	CDR3nt	CDR3aa
.	TRBV11-2	.	TRBJ2-1	TGTGCCAGCAGCTTAGTCTGGGACAATGAGCAGTTCTTC	CASSLVWDNEQFF
.	TRBV10-2	TRBD1	TRBJ1-1	TGCGCCAGTGAGGACAGGGGTACGAACACTGAAGCTTTCTTT	CASEDRGTNTEAFF
few	TRBV7-6	.	TRBJ2-3	TGTGCCAGCAGCTTAGCCCCTATTCGGGATACGCAGTATTTT	CASSLAPIRDTQYF
few	TRBV11-2	TRBD2	TRBJ2-1	TGTGCCAGCAGCTCGACTAGCCCCCAAAGGGAGCAGTTCTTC	CASSSTSPQREQFF
.	TRBV20-1	.	TRBJ2-1	TGCAGTGCTAGAGGCTTTAGAGGGAAATACAATGAGCAGTTCTTC	CSARGFRGKYNEQFF
.	TRBV6-6	.	TRBJ2-7	TGTGCCAGCCGCATCGGGGTCTACGAGCAGTACTTC	CASRIGVYEQYF
.	TRBV11-3	TRBD1	TRBJ1-1	TGTGCCAGCAGCGCCTTTACAGGGGAAGGCACTGAAGCTTTCTTT	CASSAFTGEGTEAFF
.	TRBV5-4	TRBD2	TRBJ2-2	TGTGCCAGCAGCGTACCGGGACTAGCGGCCGGGGAGCTGTTTTTT	CASSVPGLAAGELFF
few	TRBV14	.	TRBJ1-2	TGTGCCAGCAGCCAAGTCTTGACAGCCTATGGCTACACCTTC	CASSQVLTAYGYTF
few	TRBV7-3	TRBD2	TRBJ2-1	TGTGCCAGCTCACCGGGGGGGTACAATGAGCAGTTCTTC	CASSPGGYNEQFF